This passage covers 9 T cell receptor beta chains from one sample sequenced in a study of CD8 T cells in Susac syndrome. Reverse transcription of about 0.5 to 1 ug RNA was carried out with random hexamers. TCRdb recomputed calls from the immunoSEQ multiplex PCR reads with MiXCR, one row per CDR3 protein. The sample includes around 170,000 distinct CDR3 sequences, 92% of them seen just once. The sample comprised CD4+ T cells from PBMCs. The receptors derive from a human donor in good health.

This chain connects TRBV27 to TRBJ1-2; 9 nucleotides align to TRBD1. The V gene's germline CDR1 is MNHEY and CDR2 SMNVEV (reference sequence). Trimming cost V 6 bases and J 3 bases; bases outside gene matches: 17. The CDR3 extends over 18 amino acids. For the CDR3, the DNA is TGTGCCAGCAGAAAACAGGGGGCGATGGTGCTCATTGACTATGGCTACACCTTC. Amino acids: CASRKQGAMVLIDYGYTF.

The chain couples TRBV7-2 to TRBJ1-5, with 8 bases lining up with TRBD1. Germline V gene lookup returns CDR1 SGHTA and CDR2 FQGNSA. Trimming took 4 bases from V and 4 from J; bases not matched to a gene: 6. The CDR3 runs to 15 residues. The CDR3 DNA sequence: TGTGCCAGCAGCTCCCGGACAGGGACGAATCAGCCCCAGCATTTT. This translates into CASSSRTGTNQPQHF.

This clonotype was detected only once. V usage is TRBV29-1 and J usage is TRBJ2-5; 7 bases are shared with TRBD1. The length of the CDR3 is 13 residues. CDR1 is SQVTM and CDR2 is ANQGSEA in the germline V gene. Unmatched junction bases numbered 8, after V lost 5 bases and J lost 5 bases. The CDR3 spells CSVLRGPRETQYF. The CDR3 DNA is TGCAGCGTTCTGAGGGGGCCGAGGGAGACCCAGTACTTC.

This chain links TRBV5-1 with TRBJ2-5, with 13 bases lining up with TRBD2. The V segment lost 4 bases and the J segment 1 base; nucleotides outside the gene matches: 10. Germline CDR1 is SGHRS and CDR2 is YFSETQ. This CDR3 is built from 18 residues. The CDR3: CASSVLPGLAGIQETQYF. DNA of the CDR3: TGCGCCAGCAGCGTACTCCCGGGACTAGCGGGGATCCAAGAGACCCAGTACTTC.

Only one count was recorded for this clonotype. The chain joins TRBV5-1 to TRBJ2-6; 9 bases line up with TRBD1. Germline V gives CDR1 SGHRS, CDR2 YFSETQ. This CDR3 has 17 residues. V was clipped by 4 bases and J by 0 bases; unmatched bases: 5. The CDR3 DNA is TGCGCCAGCAGCGATCCGGGACAGGGCTCTGGGGCCAACGTCCTGACTTTC. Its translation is CASSDPGQGSGANVLTF.

The CDR3 bases are TGTGCCAGTACCCCCCGATCGACAGGTCCCAACTATGGCTACACCTTC. Translated: CASTPRSTGPNYGYTF. V usage is TRBV19 and J usage is TRBJ1-2; possibly TRBD1 for D (6 bases). In germline, CDR1 is LNHDA, CDR2 SQIVND (reference sequence). Trimming stripped 7 bases from V and 2 bases from J, with 20 bases between. The CDR3 loop spans 16 amino acids.

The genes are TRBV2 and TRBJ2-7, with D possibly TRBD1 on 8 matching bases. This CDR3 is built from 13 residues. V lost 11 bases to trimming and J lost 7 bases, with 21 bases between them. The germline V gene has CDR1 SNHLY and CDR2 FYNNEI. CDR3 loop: CAGSRQGRVEQYF. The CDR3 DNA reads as TGTGCCGGATCAAGACAGGGGAGGGTGGAGCAGTACTTC.

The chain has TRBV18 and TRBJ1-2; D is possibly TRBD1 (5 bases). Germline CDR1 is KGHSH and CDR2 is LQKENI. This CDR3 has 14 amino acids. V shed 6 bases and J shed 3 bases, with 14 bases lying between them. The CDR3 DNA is TGTGCCAGCTCCCCCTTGGGGGGGGACTATGGCTACACCTTC. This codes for CASSPLGGDYGYTF. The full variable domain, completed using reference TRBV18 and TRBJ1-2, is NAGVMQNPRHLVRRRGQEARLRCSPMKGHSHVYWYRQLPEEGLKFMVYLQKENIIDESGMPKERFSAEFPKEGPSILRIQQVVRGDSAAYFCASSPLGGDYGYTFGSGTRLTVV.

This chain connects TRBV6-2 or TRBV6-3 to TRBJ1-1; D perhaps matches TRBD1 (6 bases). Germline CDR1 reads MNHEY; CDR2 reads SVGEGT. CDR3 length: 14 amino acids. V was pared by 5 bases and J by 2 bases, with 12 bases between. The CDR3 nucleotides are TGTGCCAGCAGTCCGGGGGCGCGTAACACTGAAGCTTTCTTT. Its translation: CASSPGARNTEAFF.